A single sample gave rise to the 32 T cell receptor beta chains below, sequenced in a study of shared T cell receptors in the human thymus. Only in-frame clones appear in the TCRdb table, and some are missing; sequencing was by immunoSEQ multiplex PCR. The data show 600,000 to 900,000 clones, approximately 85% seen once. This same sample was also part of a study on human thymus T cells.

The sample was thymocytes. The receptors shown here come from a girl under three years old with a congenital heart defect.

J is TRBJ1-2 and V is TRBV7-9; 10 bases map to TRBD1. The CDR3 covers 17 residues. With 5 bases clipped from V and 8 bases from J, the junction kept 17 bases outside the gene matches. Germline CDR1 and CDR2: SEHNR and FQNEAQ (reference sequence). In DNA, the CDR3 is TGTGCCAGCAGCACACGGCTAGTGGGGACAGGGGAGTCCGGCTACACCTTC. Its translation is CASSTRLVGTGESGYTF.

The CDR3 nucleotides read TGTGCCAGCAGCTTGGGGGGCGGTCAGCCCCAGCATTTT. Translating gives CASSLGGGQPQHF. The rearrangement links TRBV5-6 to TRBJ1-5; a weak D match, TRBD1 (5 bases). The germline V gene encodes CDR1 SGHDT and CDR2 YYEEEE. V shed 0 bases and J shed 6 bases, with 7 bases lying between them. The CDR3 totals 13 residues.

The chain carries TRBV19 and TRBJ1-5; possible D gene TRBD1, 5 bases. The CDR3 has 12 amino acids. The germline V and J ends were trimmed by 6 bases and 6 bases, with 9 bases remaining between them. The V gene's germline CDR1 is LNHDA and CDR2 SQIVND (reference sequence). The CDR3 spells CASSSGFQPQHF. CDR3 in DNA: TGTGCCAGTAGCTCAGGGTTTCAGCCCCAGCATTTT.

The CDR3 sequence is CASSPLGTEQFF. The DNA for the CDR3 is TGTGCCAGCAGCCCGCTAGGAACTGAGCAGTTCTTC. V usage is TRBV7-8 and J usage is TRBJ2-1; D not certain. This CDR3 region has 12 residues. V was clipped by 5 bases and J by 9 bases, with 11 bases between them. Germline V gives CDR1 SGHVS, CDR2 FQNEAQ.

This chain joins TRBV28 and TRBJ1-5; no definite D call. V was trimmed by 7 bases and J by 0 bases, leaving 10 bases between them. The CDR3 runs to 14 residues. Germline V gene sequence: CDR1 MDHEN, CDR2 SYDVKM. The chain's CDR3 is CASTTDNSNQPQHF. CDR3 DNA sequence: TGTGCCAGCACCACAGATAATAGCAATCAGCCCCAGCATTTT.

The chain uses TRBV27 and TRBJ1-2; the D gene is possibly TRBD1 (6 bases). The CDR3 is 13 amino acids. In germline, CDR1 is MNHEY, CDR2 SMNVEV (reference sequence). V was cut by 5 bases and J by 5 bases, with 12 bases left in between. CDR3 bases: TGTGCCAGCAGTCGGACAGAGGCTTATGGCTACACCTTC. Translated: CASSRTEAYGYTF.

The chain links TRBV6-5 to TRBJ2-7, with a possible D match to TRBD2 (5 bases). Germline V lookup: CDR1 MNHEY, CDR2 SVGAGI. The CDR3 runs to 13 residues. Trimming cost V 0 bases and J 5 bases, with 8 bases left between them. As DNA, the CDR3 is TGTGCCAGCAGTTACTCGTCCGGGGACGAGCAGTACTTC. This sequence encodes CASSYSSGDEQYF.

This clone was recorded only once. The chain has TRBV2 and TRBJ1-5, with a weak D call TRBD1 (6 bases). The CDR3 length is 13 residues. Trimming took 3 bases from V and 7 from J, leaving 10 bases between them. The germline CDR1 and CDR2 sequences are SNHLY and FYNNEI. The CDR3 sequence: CASSEQGKQPQHF. The CDR3 DNA reads as TGTGCCAGCAGTGAGCAGGGGAAGCAGCCCCAGCATTTT.

This clone was detected only once. The chain employs TRBV5-1 and TRBJ1-2; possible D gene TRBD1, 6 bases. Trimming removed 2 bases at V and 0 bases at J, with 26 bases between. The CDR3 is 20 residues long. Germline V gene sequence: CDR1 SGHRS, CDR2 YFSETQ. The CDR3 is CASSLTILCKQGGSNYGYTF. Here the CDR3 DNA reads TGCGCCAGCAGCTTAACGATACTCTGCAAACAGGGTGGATCTAACTATGGCTACACCTTC.

The chain has TRBV10-3 and TRBJ1-1; D is unresolved. Germline CDR1 reads ENHRY; CDR2 reads SYGVKD. The germline V and J ends were trimmed by 4 bases and 1 base, with 10 bases remaining between them. The CDR3 has 14 residues. The CDR3 loop is CAISGSTANTEAFF. CDR3 in DNA: TGTGCCATCAGTGGGTCCACAGCGAACACTGAAGCTTTCTTT.

The chain joins TRBV25-1 to TRBJ2-3; the D gene is possibly TRBD2 (5 bases). This CDR3 is 17 amino acids long. Per germline, CDR1 MGHDK and CDR2 SYGVNS. V was shortened by 1 base and J by 0 bases, with 14 bases between the two germline ends. CDR3 residues: CASSESGRDFSTDTQYF. The CDR3 coding sequence is TGTGCCAGCAGTGAATCCGGACGGGATTTTAGCACAGATACGCAGTATTTT. Full variable domain (missing parts from reference TRBV25-1 and TRBJ2-3): EADIYQTPRYLVIGTGKKITLECSQTMGHDKMYWYQQDPGMELHLIHYSYGVNSTEKGDLSSESTVSRIRTEHFPLTLESARPSHTSQYLCASSESGRDFSTDTQYFGPGTRLTVL.

The rearrangement links TRBV4-2 to TRBJ2-2, with TRBD1 matching over 9 bases. Germline V gives CDR1 LGHNA, CDR2 YNFKEQ. The CDR3 is made up of 19 amino acids. Trimming cost V 3 bases and J 1 base; bases outside gene matches: 12. CDR3 DNA sequence: TGTGCCAGCAGCCAGAGGAACAGGGGGCGGAGAAGGAACACCGGGGAGCTGTTTTTT. Its translation: CASSQRNRGRRRNTGELFF.

On this clone: Other DNA sequences in the sample encode the same CDR3. The chain recombines TRBV4-3 with TRBJ2-3; no firm D call. The CDR3 runs to 13 residues. V was shortened by 0 bases and J by 3 bases, with 4 bases between the two germline ends. Looked up from germline, CDR1 is LGHNA and CDR2 is YSLEER. The DNA for the CDR3 is TGCGCCAGCAGCCAAGAGTCTACAGATACGCAGTATTTT. It encodes CASSQESTDTQYF.

The chain joins TRBV6-5 to TRBJ2-3; weak D call: TRBD2 (5 bases). CDR3 length equals 16 residues. In germline, CDR1 is MNHEY, CDR2 SVGAGI. The germline V and J ends were trimmed by 0 bases and 2 bases, with 12 bases remaining between them. The DNA of the CDR3 is TGTGCCAGCAGTTACTCGGGTCGGGGATTCACAGATACGCAGTATTTT. Protein: CASSYSGRGFTDTQYF.

The chain combines TRBV6-1 with TRBJ2-1; 13 bases are shared with TRBD2. Germline V gene lookup returns CDR1 MNHNS and CDR2 SASEGT. V lost 2 bases, J lost 0 bases, and 7 bases stayed unmatched. This CDR3 is built from 19 residues. The DNA of the CDR3 is TGTGCCAGCAGTGAACCGGGACTAGCGGGGATGAGCTCCTACAATGAGCAGTTCTTC. Translation: CASSEPGLAGMSSYNEQFF.

This sequence joins TRBV29-1 and TRBJ1-5; no clear D gene. The CDR3 is made up of 13 amino acids. V was pared by 4 bases and J by 5 bases, with 12 bases between. Germline V gene lookup returns CDR1 SQVTM and CDR2 ANQGSEA. The CDR3 nucleotides read TGCAGCGTTGTTAGCAGTGGTGATCAGCCCCAGCATTTT. Its protein is CSVVSSGDQPQHF.

The V gene is TRBV5-6, the J gene TRBJ1-2, with unresolved D. Trimming removed 2 bases at V and 2 bases at J, with 16 bases between. CDR1 and CDR2 from the germline V gene are SGHDT and YYEEEE. The CDR3 runs 16 residues. This CDR3 reads CASSLGLGDGNYGYTF. The CDR3 DNA reads TGTGCCAGCAGCTTAGGGTTGGGAGACGGAAACTATGGCTACACCTTC.

CDR3 bases: TGTGCCAGCAGTGAGCCCCCAACCACCGACAGGTCTCAGCCCCAGCATTTT. As protein: CASSEPPTTDRSQPQHF. This chain connects TRBV28 to TRBJ1-5; TRBD1 is a possible D gene (6 bases). The CDR3 consists of 17 residues. The V and J ends lost 5 bases and 6 bases respectively, with 23 bases between them. Germline V gives CDR1 MDHEN, CDR2 SYDVKM.

This clone was detected a few times. The chain combines TRBV6-6 with TRBJ1-1; 9 bases line up with TRBD1. CDR1 is MNHNY and CDR2 is SVGAGI in the germline V gene (reference sequence). The trim removed 6 bases at V and 0 bases at J, leaving 2 bases unmatched. The CDR3 is 14 amino acids. The CDR3 region is CASSRQGVNTEAFF. The CDR3 DNA sequence: TGTGCCAGCAGCAGACAGGGGGTGAACACTGAAGCTTTCTTT.

This clone was seen just once. This chain uses TRBV5-1 with TRBJ1-1, with D unclear. This CDR3 is 15 amino acids long. The germline gives CDR1 SGHRS, CDR2 YFSETQ. The V and J ends lost 0 bases and 7 bases respectively, with 16 bases between them. CDR3 nucleotides: TGCGCCAGCAGCTTGGGGGCCCCGACCCTCGATGAAGCTTTCTTT. Translating gives CASSLGAPTLDEAFF.

The rearrangement uses TRBV7-9 and TRBJ1-6; D gene ambiguous. The CDR3 is 15 amino acids. Looked up from germline, CDR1 is SEHNR and CDR2 is FQNEAQ (reference sequence). The V end lost 3 bases, the J end lost 3 bases, and 9 bases lay between the germline ends. The CDR3 protein is CASSFAEDYNSPLHF. The CDR3 DNA sequence: TGTGCCAGCAGCTTCGCCGAGGACTATAATTCACCCCTCCACTTT.

This sequence joins TRBV11-2 and TRBJ2-7; 7 bases line up with TRBD1. V shed 2 bases, J shed 2 bases, and the junction held 9 bases outside the gene matches. Germline V gene lookup returns CDR1 SGHAT and CDR2 FQNNGV. The CDR3 is 16 residues long. In DNA form, the CDR3 reads TGTGCCAGCAGCTTAATCCGGGGACAGCCGGCCTACGAGCAGTACTTC. Translating it yields CASSLIRGQPAYEQYF.

The rearrangement joins TRBV7-9 to TRBJ2-3, with 9 bases matching TRBD1. Germline CDR1 reads SEHNR; CDR2 reads FQNEAQ (reference sequence). Trimming cost V 5 bases and J 5 bases; bases outside gene matches: 11. The CDR3 covers 16 residues. CDR3 DNA sequence: TGTGCCAGCAGCCCTGCTAGGGACAGGGCGGTAGATACGCAGTATTTT. Translated: CASSPARDRAVDTQYF.

The V gene is TRBV5-1, the J gene TRBJ1-4; the D gene is possibly TRBD1 (6 bases). Trimming shortened V by 0 bases and J by 5 bases, and 14 bases separated the two germline ends. In germline, CDR1 is SGHRS, CDR2 YFSETQ. The CDR3 runs to 16 residues. The CDR3 region is CASSLAPGHRNEKLFF. The CDR3 DNA is TGCGCCAGCAGCTTGGCCCCGGGACACCGGAATGAAAAACTGTTTTTT.

This chain joins TRBV5-4 and TRBJ1-2; 12 bases are shared with TRBD1. The germline CDR1 and CDR2 sequences are SGHNT and YYREEE (reference sequence). The V gene end was trimmed by 4 bases and the J gene end by 7 bases; junction bases not matched to a gene: 11. The CDR3 has 16 amino acids. As DNA, the CDR3 is TGTGCCAGCAGCCGCGGGACAGGGGGCGAAAGGTTTGGCTACACCTTC. This encodes CASSRGTGGERFGYTF.

The chain carries TRBV28 and TRBJ1-2; D might be TRBD1 (5 bases). CDR1 is MDHEN, CDR2 SYDVKM, per germline. CDR3 length: 14 residues. Trimming took 6 bases from V and 8 from J, leaving 19 bases between them. The CDR3: CASRSWLGLGGYTF. For the CDR3, the DNA is TGTGCCAGCAGATCCTGGCTGGGACTGGGAGGCTACACCTTC.

The chain combines TRBV28 with TRBJ1-5, with 8 bases matching TRBD1. This CDR3 spans 19 amino acids. Germline loops: CDR1 MDHEN, CDR2 SYDVKM. V lost 8 bases and J lost 13; bases outside the gene matches: 31. The CDR3 sequence: CASGLTHWEEQGVGPGQHF. The CDR3 DNA sequence: TGTGCCAGCGGATTGACCCACTGGGAAGAACAGGGGGTAGGCCCTGGTCAGCATTTT. The whole variable domain, filled in from reference TRBV28 and TRBJ1-5, reads DVKVTQSSRYLVKRTGEKVFLECVQDMDHENMFWYRQDPGLGLRLIYFSYDVKMKEKGDIPEGYSVSREKKERFSLILESASTNQTSMYLCASGLTHWEEQGVGPGQHFGDGTRLSIL.

The J gene is TRBJ1-1, the V gene TRBV10-3; TRBD1 is a possible D gene (5 bases). Germline CDR1 is ENHRY and CDR2 is SYGVKD. Trimming shortened V by 6 bases and J by 4 bases, and 18 bases separated the two germline ends. The CDR3 consists of 15 residues. Here the CDR3 DNA reads TGTGCCATCAGATACGGGACGGGGGTGGCCACTGAAGCTTTCTTT. Residues: CAIRYGTGVATEAFF.

This rearrangement joins TRBV5-1 to TRBJ2-1; TRBD2 aligns across 10 bases. Per germline, CDR1 SGHRS and CDR2 YFSETQ. This CDR3 has 16 amino acids. With 2 bases clipped from V and 7 bases from J, the junction kept 9 bases outside the gene matches. The DNA for the CDR3 is TGCGCCAGCAGCTTCGGAAGCGGGGGGGCCGTGAATGAGCAGTTCTTC. Protein product: CASSFGSGGAVNEQFF.

This clone was counted a single time. The chain recombines TRBV11-2 with TRBJ1-2; the D is unclear. The V end lost 4 bases, the J end lost 8 bases, and 17 bases lay between the germline ends. Germline CDR1 SGHAT, CDR2 FQNNGV. There are 14 residues in the CDR3. CDR3 loop: CASSSSKWARGYTF. Here the CDR3 DNA reads TGTGCCAGCAGCTCCTCGAAGTGGGCTCGCGGCTACACCTTC.

The chain uses TRBV6-1 and TRBJ2-5, with D possibly TRBD2 on 6 matching bases. This CDR3 spans 12 amino acids. The V gene lost 7 bases and the J gene lost 6 bases, with 12 bases spanning the gap. Germline V gene data show CDR1 as MNHNS and CDR2 as SASEGT. DNA of the CDR3: TGTGCCAGCAATGCCGGGGGAAAGACCCAGTACTTC. Translation: CASNAGGKTQYF.

V usage is TRBV19 and J usage is TRBJ1-2; tentatively, D is TRBD1 (5 bases). The V gene's germline CDR1 is LNHDA and CDR2 SQIVND (reference sequence). Between the trimmed V and J ends, which lost 3 bases and 0 bases, there was a span of 17 bases. CDR3 length: 17 residues. CDR3 DNA sequence: TGTGCCAGTAGTATTGGTTTCGGGGGACCAGCTAACTATGGCTACACCTTC. Amino acids: CASSIGFGGPANYGYTF.